A single sample is the source of the 22 T cell receptor beta chains below, sequenced in a study of cytomegalovirus exposure and HLA in healthy donors. The primer mix had 60 Vbeta and 13 Jbeta primers. TCRdb keeps only in-frame clones here, not all; method: immunoSEQ multiplex PCR. The repertoire consists of about 180,000 clones, with around 76% occurring once and the leading ten covering 2% to 3%. Sequencing was done on a sample of PBMCs. These receptors were collected from a woman aged 25 to 39 in good health and CMV-seropositive.

The genes are TRBV29-1 and TRBJ2-3; 10 bases map to TRBD1. This CDR3 is 13 amino acids long. Germline V gives CDR1 SQVTM, CDR2 ANQGSEA. V was pared by 5 bases and J by 3 bases, with 2 bases of the junction left unmatched. The CDR3 sequence: CSVMGQGTDTQYF. CDR3 bases: TGCAGCGTTATGGGACAGGGGACAGATACGCAGTATTTT.

The rearrangement joins TRBV27 to TRBJ2-7, with D perhaps matching TRBD2 (6 bases). Germline-derived CDR1 and CDR2 are MNHEY and SMNVEV (reference sequence). Trimming left V 0 bases short and J 6 bases short, with 9 bases between. The length of the CDR3 is 13 residues. DNA for the CDR3: TGTGCCAGCAGTTTATCGGCGGGGCGCGAGCAGTACTTC. Translating gives CASSLSAGREQYF.

V and J are TRBV19 and TRBJ2-6, with 7 bases identical to TRBD1. V trimming: 1 base; J trimming: 0 bases; junction bases outside the gene matches: 3. Per the germline V gene, CDR1 is LNHDA and CDR2 is SQIVND (reference sequence). CDR3 length equals 17 residues. CDR3 region: CASSIGTGLSGANVLTF. As DNA, the CDR3 is TGTGCCAGTAGTATAGGGACAGGTCTCTCTGGGGCCAACGTCCTGACTTTC. Complete variable domain (other parts from reference TRBV19 and TRBJ2-6): DGGITQSPKYLFRKEGQNVTLSCEQNLNHDAMYWYRQDPGQGLRLIYYSQIVNDFQKGDIAEGYSVSREKKESFPLTVTSAQKNPTAFYLCASSIGTGLSGANVLTFGAGSRLTVL.

The chain is built from TRBV5-1 and TRBJ2-1; a weak D match, TRBD2 (6 bases). Germline V gene data show CDR1 as SGHRS and CDR2 as YFSETQ. Deletions cut 0 bases from V and 7 bases from J, with 11 bases between. The CDR3 totals 14 residues. The CDR3 loop reads CASSLAGGLNEQFF. The CDR3 DNA sequence: TGCGCCAGCAGCTTGGCCGGGGGATTAAATGAGCAGTTCTTC. Full variable domain (outside the CDR3, taken from reference TRBV5-1 and TRBJ2-1): KAGVTQTPRYLIKTRGQQVTLSCSPISGHRSVSWYQQTPGQGLQFLFEYFSETQRNKGNFPGRFSGRQFSNSRSEMNVSTLELGDSALYLCASSLAGGLNEQFFGPGTRLTVL.

To note about this clone: The germline gene is not matched at one end of the junction; a read error may be the cause. CDR3 DNA: TGTGCCAGCAGTCCCCGGACAGGGGGCACGGGGGCCAACGGCCTGACTTTC. Protein sequence: CASSPRTGGTGANGLTF. The rearrangement uses TRBV25-1 and TRBJ2-6; TRBD1 agrees at 11 bases. Germline V gene lookup returns CDR1 MGHDK and CDR2 SYGVNS. The CDR3 consists of 17 residues.

The chain couples TRBV5-5 to TRBJ2-7, with a tentative D call TRBD2 (5 bases). The CDR3 has 14 amino acids. V lost 0 bases to trimming and J lost 3 bases, with 10 bases between them. Germline assignment: CDR1 SGHKS and CDR2 YYEKEE (reference sequence). This CDR3 reads CASSLEGAVYEQYF. In DNA form, the CDR3 reads TGTGCCAGCAGCTTGGAGGGAGCCGTCTACGAGCAGTACTTC.

V usage is TRBV6-5 and J usage is TRBJ1-3, with 7 bases lining up with TRBD1. CDR1 and CDR2 (germline): MNHEY, SVGAGI. The CDR3 length is 15 residues. V trimming: 0 bases; J trimming: 3 bases; junction bases outside the gene matches: 2. CDR3 region: CASSYSWTGGNTIYF. CDR3 in DNA: TGTGCCAGCAGTTACTCCTGGACAGGTGGAAACACCATATATTTT.

V is TRBV9 and J is TRBJ2-5; a weak D match, TRBD2 (7 bases). The CDR3 is 14 residues long. Germline loops: CDR1 SGDLS, CDR2 YYNGEE. Trimming removed 7 bases at V and 1 base at J, with 14 bases between. CDR3 in amino acids: CASGGGRPQETQYF. The CDR3 coding sequence is TGTGCCAGCGGGGGGGGCAGGCCCCAAGAGACCCAGTACTTC.

The V and J genes are TRBV18 and TRBJ2-1, with 8 bases aligning to TRBD2. CDR1 is KGHSH and CDR2 is LQKENI in the germline V gene. The CDR3 spans 14 residues. J was trimmed by 2 bases and V by 7 bases; bases with no gene match: 4. This chain's CDR3 is CASFAGGAYNEQFF. Here the CDR3 DNA reads TGTGCCAGCTTCGCCGGGGGGGCCTACAATGAGCAGTTCTTC.

This chain joins TRBV15 and TRBJ2-3; 12 bases map to TRBD2. V was pared by 3 bases and J by 6 bases, with 4 bases of the junction left unmatched. CDR1 is LNHNV and CDR2 is YYDKDF in the germline V gene (reference sequence). The CDR3 covers 15 residues. The CDR3 region is CATSRTSGGRDTQYF. The CDR3 nucleotides are TGTGCCACCAGCAGGACTAGCGGGGGCAGGGATACGCAGTATTTT.

The chain has TRBV30 and TRBJ1-2; no firm D call. CDR3 length equals 12 residues. Trimming stripped 2 bases from V and 4 bases from J, with 8 bases between. The germline V gene has CDR1 GTSNPN and CDR2 SVGIG (reference sequence). CDR3 sequence reads: CAWSSPSYGYTF. The CDR3 DNA reads TGTGCCTGGAGTTCCCCCAGCTATGGCTACACCTTC.

The rearrangement joins TRBV27 to TRBJ2-3, with no clear D. Germline V gene sequence: CDR1 MNHEY, CDR2 SMNVEV (reference sequence). V was pared by 7 bases and J by 4 bases, with 15 bases between. This CDR3 has 14 residues. Here the CDR3 reads CASTNSWAPDTQYF. In DNA, the CDR3 is TGTGCCAGCACCAATTCATGGGCCCCAGATACGCAGTATTTT.

The chain recombines TRBV21-1 with TRBJ1-5. TRBV21-1 is assigned pseudogene status. There are 12 residues in the CDR3. The CDR3 region is CANECSLWPQHF. In DNA, the CDR3 is TGTGCCAACGAGTGCTCCCTCTGGCCCCAGCATTTT.

This clone was detected many times. The V and J genes are TRBV5-6 and TRBJ1-3, with no clear D. The length of the CDR3 is 15 residues. V was clipped by 4 bases and J by 4 bases, with 15 bases between them. The germline gives CDR1 SGHDT, CDR2 YYEEEE. CDR3 amino acids: CASSDGSFSGNTIYF. CDR3 DNA: TGTGCCAGCAGCGACGGGTCGTTCTCGGGAAACACCATATATTTT. The variable domain in full, completed from reference TRBV5-6 and TRBJ1-3, reads DAGVTQSPTHLIKTRGQQVTLRCSPKSGHDTVSWYQQALGQGPQFIFQYYEEEERQRGNFPDRFSGHQFPNYSSELNVNALLLGDSALYLCASSDGSFSGNTIYFGEGSWLTVV.

The J gene is TRBJ2-6, the V gene TRBV28; 8 nucleotides line up with TRBD1. Germline CDR1 is MDHEN and CDR2 is SYDVKM. Trimming removed 6 bases from V and 4 bases from J; junction bases left unmatched: 5. CDR3 length equals 15 residues. CDR3 DNA: TGTGCCAGCAGCTCCAGGGGGCCGGGGGCCAACGTCCTGACTTTC. Encoded protein: CASSSRGPGANVLTF.

The genes are TRBV7-9 and TRBJ2-2; TRBD1 might be the D (5 bases). The CDR3 is 15 residues long. The germline V and J ends were trimmed by 5 bases and 5 bases, with 15 bases remaining between them. The germline CDR1 and CDR2 sequences are SEHNR and FQNEAQ (reference sequence). The CDR3 spells CASSGRVGATGELFF. The DNA of the CDR3 is TGTGCCAGCAGCGGGCGTGTAGGGGCAACCGGGGAGCTGTTTTTT. Full variable domain (missing parts from reference TRBV7-9 and TRBJ2-2): DTGVSQNPRHKITKRGQNVTFRCDPISEHNRLYWYRQTLGQGPEFLTYFQNEAQLEKSRLLSDRFSAERPKGSFSTLEIQRTEQGDSAMYLCASSGRVGATGELFFGEGSRLTVL.

This clone appeared a few times. The gene calls are TRBV7-7 and TRBJ2-7; 9 bases are a match to TRBD1. The CDR3 is 20 residues long. The V gene end was trimmed by 5 bases and the J gene end by 3 bases; junction bases not matched to a gene: 23. Germline V lookup: CDR1 SSHAT, CDR2 FNYEAQ (reference sequence). This CDR3 is CASSAKARRDRANYSYEQYF. In nucleotides, the CDR3 is TGTGCCAGCAGCGCAAAGGCGAGAAGGGACAGGGCGAATTACAGCTACGAGCAGTACTTC. Together with reference TRBV7-7 and TRBJ2-7, the CDR3 gives the full variable domain: GAGVSQSPRYKVTKRGQDVTLRCDPISSHATLYWYQQALGQGPEFLTYFNYEAQPDKSGLPSDRFSAERPEGSISTLTIQRTEQRDSAMYRCASSAKARRDRANYSYEQYFGPGTRLTVT.

V and J are TRBV5-5 and TRBJ1-4, with 7 bases fitting TRBD1. Germline CDR1 and CDR2: SGHKS and YYEKEE (reference sequence). V dropped 0 bases and J dropped 8; count of bases not matched to a gene: 19. The CDR3 sequence is 19 residues long. The CDR3 region is CASSLARDRPYSMEEKLFF. The CDR3 nucleotides read TGTGCCAGCAGCTTGGCCCGGGACAGACCTTACAGTATGGAGGAAAAACTGTTTTTT.

The chain recombines TRBV7-9 with TRBJ1-3, with D possibly TRBD1 on 5 matching bases. Germline V gene data show CDR1 as SEHNR and CDR2 as FQNEAQ (reference sequence). CDR3 length equals 15 residues. V lost 5 bases and J 2 bases, leaving 13 bases between the germline ends. The CDR3 loop reads CASSITRQPGNTIYF. CDR3 nucleotides: TGTGCCAGCAGCATCACCCGACAGCCTGGAAACACCATATATTTT.

The CDR3 region is CASSLVAGGPNEKLFF. The CDR3 bases are TGTGCCAGCAGCTTAGTGGCGGGGGGGCCTAATGAAAAACTGTTTTTT. The chain is built from TRBV7-9 and TRBJ1-4; maybe TRBD1 (6 bases). The CDR3 consists of 16 residues. Trimming took 1 base from V and 3 from J, leaving 12 bases between them. Germline values: CDR1 SEHNR, CDR2 FQNEAQ (reference sequence).

V usage is TRBV2 and J usage is TRBJ2-3; tentatively, D is TRBD2 (6 bases). The CDR3 covers 15 residues. The V gene's germline CDR1 is SNHLY and CDR2 FYNNEI. Between the trimmed V and J ends, which lost 3 bases and 2 bases, there was a span of 12 bases. CDR3 residues: CASSDGLPPTDTQYF. The CDR3 DNA is TGTGCCAGCAGTGACGGACTACCTCCCACAGATACGCAGTATTTT.

The chain is built from TRBV18 and TRBJ2-1; TRBD2 matches 10 bases. After removal of 3 bases from V and 4 bases from J, the junction contained 3 bases not matched to a gene. This CDR3 contains 15 residues. Germline V gene lookup returns CDR1 KGHSH and CDR2 LQKENI. CDR3 nucleotide sequence: TGTGCCAGCTCACCTTGGACTAGCGGATACAATGAGCAGTTCTTC. Residues: CASSPWTSGYNEQFF.